The TCR beta chain under discussion was sequenced for a study of cytomegalovirus exposure and HLA in healthy donors. Study-level points and caveats: Available immune exposure information was restricted to CMV serostatus only.

The CDR3 length is 13 residues. Germline lookup yields CDR1 LNHDA and CDR2 SQIVND (reference sequence). With 9 bases clipped from V and 8 bases from J, the junction kept 7 bases outside the gene matches. For this clone: Its target is unknown.

Primers for the PCR totalled 60 Vbeta and 13 Jbeta. TCRdb keeps only in-frame clones here, not all; method: immunoSEQ multiplex PCR. The sample includes fewer than 200,000 clones, over 60% of them seen just once. V and J are TRBV19 and TRBJ1-4; 9 bases are shared with TRBD1. The TCR comes from a man in his forties or fifties in good health and CMV-seronegative. Sequencing was performed on PBMCs. CDR3 loop: CASRTGEAEKLFF. CDR3 nucleotides: TGTGCCAGCCGGACAGGGGAGGCCGAAAAACTGTTTTTT.